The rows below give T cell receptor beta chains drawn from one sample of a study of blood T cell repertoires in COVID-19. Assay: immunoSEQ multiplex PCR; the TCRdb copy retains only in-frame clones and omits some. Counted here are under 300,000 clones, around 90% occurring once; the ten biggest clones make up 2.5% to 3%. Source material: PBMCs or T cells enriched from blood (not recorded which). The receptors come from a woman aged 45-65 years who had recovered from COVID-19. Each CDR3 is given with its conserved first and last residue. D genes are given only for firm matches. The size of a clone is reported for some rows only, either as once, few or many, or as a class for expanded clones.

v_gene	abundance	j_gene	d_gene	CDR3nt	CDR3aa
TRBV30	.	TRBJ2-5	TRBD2	TGTGCCTGGAACGGGGGGGCCTTGGAGACCCAGTACTTC	CAWNGGALETQYF
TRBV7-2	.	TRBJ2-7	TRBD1	TGTGCCAGCAGCTTAGATGGGGGACAGGGATACGAGCAGTACTTC	CASSLDGGQGYEQYF
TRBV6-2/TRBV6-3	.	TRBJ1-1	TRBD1	TGTGCCAGCAGTTACTCAATCGGGACAGTGAACACTGAAGCTTTCTTT	CASSYSIGTVNTEAFF
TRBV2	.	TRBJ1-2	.	TGTGCCAGCAGTGAATTCACGACACCAAATGGCTACACCTTC	CASSEFTTPNGYTF
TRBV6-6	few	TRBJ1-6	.	TGTGCCAGCAGACCCCGACAGGATAATTCACCCCTCCACTTT	CASRPRQDNSPLHF
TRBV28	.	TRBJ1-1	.	TGTGCCAGCAGTTTCGCAGGGGCCACTGAAGCTTTCTTT	CASSFAGATEAFF
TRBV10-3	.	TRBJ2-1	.	TGTGCCATCAGTGAGTCCATGTCCGAGCAGTTCTTC	CAISESMSEQFF
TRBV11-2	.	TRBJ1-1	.	TGTGCCAGCAGCTATATGACAGTCGGAAACACTGAAGCTTTCTTT	CASSYMTVGNTEAFF
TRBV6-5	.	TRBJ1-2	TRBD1	TGTGCCAGCAGGCGTAACCGGGACAGGGCTTCTGGCTACACCTTC	CASRRNRDRASGYTF
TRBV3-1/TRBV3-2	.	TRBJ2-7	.	TGTGCCAGCAGCCAAGTGAGTTACGAGCAGTACTTC	CASSQVSYEQYF
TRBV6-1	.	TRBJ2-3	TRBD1	TGTGCCAGCAGTGGCCGCTCGGGGACAGGGGGCAGTGCAGATACGCAGTATTTT	CASSGRSGTGGSADTQYF
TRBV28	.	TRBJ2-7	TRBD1	TGTGCCAGCAGCCGTAAGGGGGCGCAGGACGAGCAGTACTTC	CASSRKGAQDEQYF
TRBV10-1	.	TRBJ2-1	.	TGCGCCAGCAGTGACAGGGTCGGTGAGCAGTTCTTC	CASSDRVGEQFF
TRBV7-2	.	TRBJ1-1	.	TGTGCCAGCAGCTTATTGGGCAGGGACACTGAAGCTTTCTTT	CASSLLGRDTEAFF
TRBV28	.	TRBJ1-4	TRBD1	TGTGCCAGCAGTTCGCAGGGGGCGCAGGCTAATGAAAAACTGTTTTTT	CASSSQGAQANEKLFF
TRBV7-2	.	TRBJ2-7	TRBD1	TGTGCCAGCAGCCCCGAAGTCAGGGGGCTCTACGAGCAGTACTTC	CASSPEVRGLYEQYF
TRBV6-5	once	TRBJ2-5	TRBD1	TGTGCCAGCGGCGGCAGGGGGCGCGAGGAGACCCAGTACTTC	CASGGRGREETQYF
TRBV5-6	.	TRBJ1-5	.	TGTGCCAGCAGCTTGGGGGGCAGACTTAGCAATCAGCCCCAGCATTTT	CASSLGGRLSNQPQHF
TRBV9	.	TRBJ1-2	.	TGTGCCAGCAGCGTAGCGCTGGAGGGGCATCTTGGCTACACCTTC	CASSVALEGHLGYTF
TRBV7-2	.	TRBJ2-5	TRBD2	TGTGCCAGCAGCGCCACTAGCGGGAGAATGGAGACCCAGTACTTC	CASSATSGRMETQYF